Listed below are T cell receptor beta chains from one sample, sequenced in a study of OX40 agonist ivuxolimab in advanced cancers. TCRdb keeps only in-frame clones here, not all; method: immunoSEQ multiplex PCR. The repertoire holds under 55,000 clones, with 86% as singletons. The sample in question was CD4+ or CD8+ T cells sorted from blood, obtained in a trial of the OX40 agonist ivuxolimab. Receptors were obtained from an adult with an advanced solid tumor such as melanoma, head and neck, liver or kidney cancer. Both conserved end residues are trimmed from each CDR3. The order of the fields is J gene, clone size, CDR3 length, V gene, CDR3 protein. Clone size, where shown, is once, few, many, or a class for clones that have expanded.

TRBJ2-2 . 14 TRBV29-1 SAATSGGVEAGELF
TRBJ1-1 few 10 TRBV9 ASSVGDSEAF
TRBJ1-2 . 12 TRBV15 ATSSRITGSGYT
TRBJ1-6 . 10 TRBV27 ASSFKNSPLH
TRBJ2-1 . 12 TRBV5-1 ASRDRENYNEQF
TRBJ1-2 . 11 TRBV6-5 ASSLARGVGYT
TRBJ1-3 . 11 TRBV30 AWSPTSGNTIY
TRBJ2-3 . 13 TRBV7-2 ASSLARRPTDTQY
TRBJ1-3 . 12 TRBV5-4 ASSLAASGNTIY
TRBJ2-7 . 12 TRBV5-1 ASQPGPGDYEQY
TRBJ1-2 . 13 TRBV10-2 ASTTPDRGGLGYT
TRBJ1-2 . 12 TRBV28 ASSYTGGDYGYT
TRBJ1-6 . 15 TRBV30 AWSADRDPSYNSPLH
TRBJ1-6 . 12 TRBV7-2 ASSLAGAQEPLH
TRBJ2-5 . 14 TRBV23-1 ASSQSGYALKETQY
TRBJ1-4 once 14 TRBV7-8 ASSSRIPSTNEKLF
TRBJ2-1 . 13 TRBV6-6 ASSYILAGLNEQF
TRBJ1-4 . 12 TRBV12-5 ASGSGQSNEKLF
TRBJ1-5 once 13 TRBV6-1 ASRTDRWGNQPQH
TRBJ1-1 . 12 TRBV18 ASSPPAMNTEAF
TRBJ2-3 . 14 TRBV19 ASSILAGTITDTQY
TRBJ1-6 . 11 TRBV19 ASNRVEDSPLH
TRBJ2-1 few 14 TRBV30 AWKGLPSRGYNEQF
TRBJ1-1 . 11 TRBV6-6 ASWGGMNTEAF
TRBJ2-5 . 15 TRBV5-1 ASSLWTGGRDQETQY
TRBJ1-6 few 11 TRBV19 ASSQLGNSPLH
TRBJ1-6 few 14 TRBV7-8 ASSEQGAASNSPLH
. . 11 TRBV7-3 ASSLGRAYEQY
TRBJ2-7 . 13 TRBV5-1 ASSLEQAASYEQY
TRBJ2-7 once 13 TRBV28 ASSSSGGTHYEQY
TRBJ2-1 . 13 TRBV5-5 ASSREGTTNNEQF
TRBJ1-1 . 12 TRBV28 ASSQGQLNTEAF
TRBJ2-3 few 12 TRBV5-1 ASRFGLFAGTQY
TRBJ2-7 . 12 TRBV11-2 ASSFLQGSYEQY
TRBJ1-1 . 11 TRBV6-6 ASRQGQGRGAF
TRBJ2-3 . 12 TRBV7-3 ASSLTAATDTQY
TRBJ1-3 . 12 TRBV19 ASIQDRAGNTIY
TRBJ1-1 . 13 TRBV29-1 SVLPSVSGTTEAF
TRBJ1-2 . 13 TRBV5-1 ASSPGQTGFYGYT
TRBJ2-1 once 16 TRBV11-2 ASSLPAGATSSYNEQF
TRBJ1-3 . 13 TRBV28 ASYPAGFSGNTIY
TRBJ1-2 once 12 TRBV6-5 ASSFDRHFYGYT
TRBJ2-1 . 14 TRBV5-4 ASRDGAGGFYNEQF
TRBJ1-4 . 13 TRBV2 ASSGRTVLNEKLF
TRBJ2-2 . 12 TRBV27 ASRTGGLIGELF
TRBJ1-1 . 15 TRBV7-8 ASSLVGGGQMNTEAF
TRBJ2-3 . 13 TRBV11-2 ASSLDSASTDTQY
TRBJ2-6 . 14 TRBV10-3 AITKDNLSGANVLT
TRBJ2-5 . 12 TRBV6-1 ASSFQTPSGTQY
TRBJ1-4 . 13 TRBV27 ASSPSSWVSEKLF
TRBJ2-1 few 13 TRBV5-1 ASSFLAGGINEQF
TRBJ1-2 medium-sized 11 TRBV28 ASRDTGRNGYT
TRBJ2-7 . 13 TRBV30 AWSGDGRRSYEQY
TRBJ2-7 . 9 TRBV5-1 ASSGSYEQY
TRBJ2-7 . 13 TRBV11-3 ASRRPGTGNYEQY